A single sample gave rise to the 28 T cell receptor beta chains below, sequenced in a study of metastatic and nonmetastatic thyroid tumors. None of the patients had undergone any treatment ahead of thyroid surgery. TCRdb re-called the PCR reads via MiXCR. The table lists around 14,000 clones, less than 25% of them singletons. The sequencing sample was made of blood. The receptor set was obtained from a female donor with papillary thyroid cancer or a benign thyroid nodule (not recorded which). Some clones in this sample may be carry-over from other donors' samples.

This clone was observed many times. The rearrangement joins TRBV9 to TRBJ2-5; tentative D call: TRBD1 (6 bases). CDR3 size: 20 residues. Trimming pared 0 bases from V and 1 base from J, leaving 25 bases between. The germline gives CDR1 SGDLS, CDR2 YYNGEE. Here the CDR3 reads CASSVAPTGRGGTSQETQYF. The CDR3 DNA reads TGTGCCAGCAGCGTAGCCCCGACAGGCCGTGGGGGAACCTCCCAAGAGACCCAGTACTTC.

This clone was counted once. V is TRBV9 and J is TRBJ2-2; 10 bases align to TRBD2. The germline V gene has CDR1 SGDLS and CDR2 YYNGEE. Trimming at V came to 0 bases and at J to 3 bases, leaving 5 bases not matched to a gene. There are 17 residues in the CDR3. CDR3 DNA: TGTGCCAGCAGCGTAGAAGCGGGAGGGCTGGACACCGGGGAGCTGTTTTTT. Its translation: CASSVEAGGLDTGELFF. Using reference TRBV9 and TRBJ2-2 for the parts outside the CDR3, the full variable domain is DSGVTQTPKHLITATGQRVTLRCSPRSGDLSVYWYQQSLDQGLQFLIQYYNGEERAKGNILERFSAQQFPDLHSELNLSSLELGDSALYFCASSVEAGGLDTGELFFGEGSRLTVL.

This clone has ten or more counts. This chain joins TRBV9 and TRBJ2-2; D is ambiguous. Trimming left V 0 bases short and J 4 bases short, with 7 bases between. From germline, CDR1 is SGDLS and CDR2 YYNGEE. This CDR3 region has 14 residues. CDR3 bases: TGTGCCAGCAGCGTAGGAGGAGTCACCGGGGAGCTGTTTTTT. Amino acids: CASSVGGVTGELFF.

There are many counts of this clone. V and J are TRBV9 and TRBJ1-2; a weak D match, TRBD1 (5 bases). The CDR3 loop spans 14 amino acids. Germline values: CDR1 SGDLS, CDR2 YYNGEE. The ends were cut back, 3 bases at V and 5 bases at J, with 14 bases in the middle. The CDR3 protein is CASSGAIGEYGYTF. Written as DNA, the CDR3 is TGTGCCAGCAGCGGCGCGATAGGGGAGTATGGCTACACCTTC.

This clone showed up many times. J is TRBJ1-1 and V is TRBV20-1; no definite D call. Germline CDR1 and CDR2: DFQATT and SNEGSKA (reference sequence). Trimming took off 1 base at V and 7 bases at J, with 16 bases between the two ends. The CDR3 sequence is 14 residues long. The CDR3 region has the DNA TGCAGTGCTAGAGCAACCGGGAGCTACATTGAAGCTTTCTTT. Translation gives CSARATGSYIEAFF.

The gene calls are TRBV11-3 and TRBJ2-2, with 8 bases matching TRBD1. V trimming: 5 bases; J trimming: 2 bases; junction bases outside the gene matches: 4. The germline V gene encodes CDR1 SGHNT and CDR2 YENEEA. The CDR3 runs 15 residues. The CDR3 DNA reads TGTGCCAGCAGCCCGGGACAGGCAAACACCGGGGAGCTGTTTTTT. Its protein product is CASSPGQANTGELFF.

By share, this clone counts as medium-sized. The chain joins TRBV5-1 to TRBJ2-7, with 8 positions matching TRBD2. Germline loops: CDR1 SGHRS, CDR2 YFSETQ. This CDR3 comprises 13 residues. V lost 2 bases to trimming and J lost 4 bases; unmatched junction nucleotides: 2. In nucleotides, the CDR3 is TGCGCCAGCAGCTTAACGGGGGGGTACGAGCAGTACTTC. It codes for CASSLTGGYEQYF.

This clone turned up a few times. V and J are TRBV6-5 and TRBJ1-2, with 10 bases fitting TRBD1. The V and J ends lost 2 bases and 5 bases, in that order; junction bases with no gene match: 8. Germline V gene lookup returns CDR1 MNHEY and CDR2 SVGAGI. This CDR3 is built from 16 residues. The CDR3 region has the DNA TGTGCCAGCAGTTACACTAGGACAGGGGGAGGGTATGGCTACACCTTC. Its protein is CASSYTRTGGGYGYTF.

The V call is TRBV18, the J call TRBJ1-1; D not resolved. CDR1 KGHSH and CDR2 LQKENI come from the germline V gene. Trimming took off 6 bases at V and 1 base at J, with 12 bases between the two ends. The CDR3 has 14 amino acids. The CDR3 is CASSQRTGNTEAFF. The CDR3 DNA sequence: TGTGCCAGCTCCCAACGGACCGGGAACACTGAAGCTTTCTTT.

This sequence joins TRBV7-9 and TRBJ2-7; D gene unclear. V was cut by 5 bases and J by 5 bases, with 10 bases left in between. The CDR3 consists of 12 residues. The germline gives CDR1 SEHNR, CDR2 FQNEAQ (reference sequence). CDR3 residues: CASSGAGDEQYF. CDR3 in DNA: TGTGCCAGCAGCGGTGCCGGCGACGAGCAGTACTTC.

The V call is TRBV6-1, the J call TRBJ1-5; D not certain. Germline V gene data show CDR1 as MNHNS and CDR2 as SASEGT. Between the trimmed V and J ends, which lost 3 bases and 2 bases, there was a span of 11 bases. This CDR3 has 15 residues. CDR3: CASSESEGGNQPQHF. CDR3 DNA: TGTGCCAGCAGTGAGTCGGAGGGAGGCAATCAGCCCCAGCATTTT.

The V and J genes are TRBV5-1 and TRBJ1-2, with 8 bases matching TRBD1. V trimming: 0 bases; J trimming: 4 bases; junction bases outside the gene matches: 5. The CDR3 contains 15 residues. Germline values: CDR1 SGHRS, CDR2 YFSETQ. This CDR3 is CASSLALGQGYGYTF. The CDR3, as DNA: TGCGCCAGCAGCTTGGCCCTCGGACAGGGCTATGGCTACACCTTC. The full variable domain, with the rest looked up from reference TRBV5-1 and TRBJ1-2, is KAGVTQTPRYLIKTRGQQVTLSCSPISGHRSVSWYQQTPGQGLQFLFEYFSETQRNKGNFPGRFSGRQFSNSRSEMNVSTLELGDSALYLCASSLALGQGYGYTFGSGTRLTVV.

This clone has just a few counts. This rearrangement joins TRBV7-6 to TRBJ1-4, with D hard to call. Trimming shortened V by 4 bases and J by 8 bases, and 11 bases separated the two germline ends. The V gene's germline CDR1 is SGHVS and CDR2 FNYEAQ. There are 13 residues in the CDR3. CDR3 residues: CASSSGLYEKLFF. CDR3 bases: TGTGCCAGCAGCTCCGGACTCTACGAAAAACTGTTTTTT.

There are many counts of this clone. CDR3: CASGPGDGTEAFF. CDR3 bases: TGTGCCAGCGGCCCGGGGGATGGCACTGAAGCTTTCTTT. The J gene is TRBJ1-1, the V gene TRBV7-2; tentatively, D is TRBD1 (5 bases). Germline V gene data show CDR1 as SGHTA and CDR2 as FQGNSA. The V end was cut by 8 bases, the J end by 4 bases, with 14 bases between. The CDR3 contains 13 residues. Combining the CDR3 with reference TRBV7-2 and TRBJ1-1 gives the whole variable domain GAGVSQSPSNKVTEKGKDVELRCDPISGHTALYWYRQSLGQGLEFLIYFQGNSAPDKSGLPSDRFSAERTGGSVSTLTIQRTQQEDSAVYLCASGPGDGTEAFFGQGTRLTVV.

This clone was recorded at least ten times. The V and J genes are TRBV12-3 or TRBV12-4 and TRBJ2-5; 11 positions agree with TRBD2. The CDR3 extends over 15 amino acids. The V segment lost 3 bases and the J segment 4 bases; nucleotides outside the gene matches: 4. The CDR3 DNA follows: TGTGCCAGCAGTTTTAGCGGGGGGGCCGGAGAGACCCAGTACTTC. Amino acid sequence: CASSFSGGAGETQYF.

This clone was observed many times. The chain has TRBV15 and TRBJ2-5; unclear D gene. With 1 base removed from V and 4 bases from J, the gap between germline ends came to 10 bases. The CDR3 sequence is 14 residues long. Germline lookup yields CDR1 LNHNV and CDR2 YYDKDF (reference sequence). Here the CDR3 reads CATSRGAGGETQYF. The CDR3 DNA reads as TGTGCCACCAGCAGAGGGGCAGGTGGAGAGACCCAGTACTTC.

For this clone: A clone one base away is much larger, so this may be a read error. Other DNA sequences within the sample encode an identical CDR3. The CDR3 DNA reads TGTGCATCGACGGCGGACTACACCGGGGAGCCGTTTTTT. It yields the protein CASTADYTGEPFF. The chain couples TRBV10-3 to TRBJ2-2, with D tentatively TRBD2 (6 bases). Germline V gene data show CDR1 as ENHRY and CDR2 as SYGVKD. The CDR3 covers 13 residues.

This clone came up a few times. This may arise from a read error, as a much more abundant clone is one base away. The genes are TRBV7-6 and TRBJ2-1; D assignment may be TRBD1 or TRBD2 (6 bases each). CDR1 is SGHVS, CDR2 FNYEAQ, per germline. The CDR3 is 13 amino acids. The CDR3 is CASSLMGGNEQLF. The CDR3 nucleotides read TGTGCCAGCAGCTTAATGGGGGGCAATGAGCAGCTCTTC.

The V and J genes are TRBV6-1 and TRBJ2-4; D is possibly TRBD1 or TRBD2 (6 bases each). This CDR3 has 15 amino acids. Germline CDR1 is MNHNS and CDR2 is SASEGT. V lost 5 bases and J lost 3, with 14 bases in between. The CDR3 sequence: CASSRGGTLKNIQYF. CDR3 coding DNA: TGTGCCAGCAGTCGGGGCGGGACACTCAAAAACATTCAGTACTTC.

There are many counts of this clone. This chain links TRBV4-1 with TRBJ2-2; maybe TRBD2 (6 bases). Germline V gives CDR1 MGHRA, CDR2 YSYEKL. This CDR3 has 15 residues. Between the trimmed V and J ends, which lost 4 bases and 4 bases, there was a span of 13 bases. The CDR3 nucleotides read TGCGCCAGCAGCCTCCGGACTACCCTCACCGGGGAGCTGTTTTTT. Translated: CASSLRTTLTGELFF.

This clone has just a few counts. CDR3 bases: TGTGCCAGCAGTCTCGACCCGCTAGCCTACGAGCAGTACTTC. Its protein is CASSLDPLAYEQYF. V gene TRBV28 combines with J gene TRBJ2-7; D unclear. Trimming took 5 bases from V and 2 from J, leaving 13 bases between them. Germline CDR1 reads MDHEN; CDR2 reads SYDVKM. The CDR3 has 14 amino acids. Looking up the rest from reference TRBV28 and TRBJ2-7 gives the full variable domain: DVKVTQSSRYLVKRTGEKVFLECVQDMDHENMFWYRQDPGLGLRLIYFSYDVKMKEKGDIPEGYSVSREKKERFSLILESASTNQTSMYLCASSLDPLAYEQYFGPGTRLTVT.

Within the sample, this clone is medium-sized (0.01 to 0.1%). V gene TRBV25-1 combines with J gene TRBJ2-7; the match to TRBD2 covers 8 bases. Per germline, CDR1 MGHDK and CDR2 SYGVNS. The CDR3 totals 16 residues. V trimming: 3 bases; J trimming: 3 bases; junction bases outside the gene matches: 10. For the CDR3, the DNA is TGTGCCAGCAGTGAGCCGAGCGGGAGCGGGGTCTACGAGCAGTACTTC. Encoded protein: CASSEPSGSGVYEQYF.

The rearrangement uses TRBV11-2 and TRBJ1-6; D is undetermined. V was trimmed by 1 base and J by 7 bases, leaving 2 bases between them. This CDR3 spans 12 amino acids. Germline CDR1 SGHAT, CDR2 FQNNGV. CDR3 DNA: TGTGCCAGCAGCTTAGCGAATTCACCCCTCCACTTT. Amino acid sequence: CASSLANSPLHF.

This clone came up once. The gene calls are TRBV20-1 and TRBJ2-7, with 7 bases matching TRBD1. This CDR3 has 13 residues. V dropped 4 bases and J dropped 0; count of bases not matched to a gene: 3. In germline, CDR1 is DFQATT, CDR2 SNEGSKA (reference sequence). The chain's CDR3 is CSATRDSSYEQYF. DNA for the CDR3: TGCAGTGCTACTCGGGACAGCTCCTACGAGCAGTACTTC.

For this clone: The junction departs from the called germline gene at one end, perhaps through a read error. This chain connects TRBV5-1 to TRBJ2-2; D is uncertain. Germline loops: CDR1 SGHRS, CDR2 YFSETQ. The CDR3 is made up of 14 amino acids. DNA for the CDR3: TGCGCCAGCAGCTTGGCTGAGGCGTTCGGGCAGCTGTTTTTT. Protein product: CASSLAEAFGQLFF.

By frequency in the sample, this clone is medium-sized. The rearrangement links TRBV20-1 to TRBJ1-5; D gene unclear. This CDR3 is built from 14 residues. V lost 5 bases to trimming and J lost 4 bases, with 15 bases between them. CDR1 is DFQATT and CDR2 is SNEGSKA in the germline V gene (reference sequence). This CDR3 is CSAGLDGVNQPQHF. The CDR3 coding sequence is TGCAGTGCTGGGCTGGACGGAGTTAATCAGCCCCAGCATTTT.

Within the sample, this clone is medium-sized. CDR3 amino acids: CASSFGTADQPQHF. The CDR3 DNA reads TGTGCCAGTTCATTCGGGACAGCCGATCAGCCCCAGCATTTT. The chain employs TRBV6-1 and TRBJ1-5, with 7 bases fitting TRBD1. CDR1 is MNHNS, CDR2 SASEGT, per germline. Losses at the gene ends were 9 bases for V and 5 bases for J; bases not matched to a gene: 10. The CDR3 has 14 residues.

Regarding this clone: This sample also contains other DNA sequences that code for the same CDR3. This chain joins TRBV7-9 and TRBJ1-4; D gene uncertain. The CDR3 spans 14 residues. In germline, CDR1 is SEHNR, CDR2 FQNEAQ (reference sequence). V was trimmed by 6 bases and J by 7 bases, leaving 15 bases between them. The CDR3 sequence: CASSSTGVGEKLFF. The CDR3 nucleotides are TGTGCCAGCAGTTCCACGGGTGTCGGTGAAAAACTGTTTTTT. Based on the CDR3 plus reference TRBV7-9 and TRBJ1-4, the full variable domain is DTGVSQNPRHKITKRGQNVTFRCDPISEHNRLYWYRQTLGQGPEFLTYFQNEAQLEKSRLLSDRFSAERPKGSFSTLEIQRTEQGDSAMYLCASSSTGVGEKLFFGSGTQLSVL.